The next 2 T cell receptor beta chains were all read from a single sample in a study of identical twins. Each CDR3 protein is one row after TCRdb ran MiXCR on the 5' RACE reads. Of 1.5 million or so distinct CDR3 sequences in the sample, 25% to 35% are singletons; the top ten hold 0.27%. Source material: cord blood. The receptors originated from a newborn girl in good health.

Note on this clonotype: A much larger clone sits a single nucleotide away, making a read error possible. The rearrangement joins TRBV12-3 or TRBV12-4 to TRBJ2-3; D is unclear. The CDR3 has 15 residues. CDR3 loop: CASSLVRAVADTEYF. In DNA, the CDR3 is TGTGCCAGCAGTTTAGTTAGGGCGGTGGCAGATACGGAGTATTTT.

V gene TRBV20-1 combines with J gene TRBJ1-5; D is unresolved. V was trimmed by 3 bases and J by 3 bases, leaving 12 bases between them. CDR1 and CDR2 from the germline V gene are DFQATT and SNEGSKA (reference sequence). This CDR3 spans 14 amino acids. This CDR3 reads CSARVYRPNQPQHF. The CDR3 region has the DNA TGCAGTGCTAGGGTTTATAGGCCCAATCAGCCCCAGCATTTT.